This record concerns one T cell receptor (beta chain) sequence. Assay used: immunoSEQ multiplex PCR; TCRdb lists only in-frame clones, some missing. The table has about 380,000 clones, 90% to 97% seen once. This specimen belongs to a study of shared clonotypes between healthy human individuals. Per the germline V gene, CDR1 is MNHNS and CDR2 is SASEGT. The CDR3 spans 14 residues. The ends lost 4 bases at V and 0 bases at J; junction bases unmatched: 2. Sequenced material: memory CD8+ T cells sorted from blood. Subset described: CD45RO+ cells pooled with CCR7-negative TemRA cells. The source of this sequence is a man in his thirties or forties in good health. The chain combines TRBV6-1 with TRBJ2-7, with 8 positions matching TRBD2. The CDR3 nucleotides are TGTGCCAGCAGTGGACTAGCGCCCTCCTACGAGCAGTACTTC. Its translation: CASSGLAPSYEQYF.